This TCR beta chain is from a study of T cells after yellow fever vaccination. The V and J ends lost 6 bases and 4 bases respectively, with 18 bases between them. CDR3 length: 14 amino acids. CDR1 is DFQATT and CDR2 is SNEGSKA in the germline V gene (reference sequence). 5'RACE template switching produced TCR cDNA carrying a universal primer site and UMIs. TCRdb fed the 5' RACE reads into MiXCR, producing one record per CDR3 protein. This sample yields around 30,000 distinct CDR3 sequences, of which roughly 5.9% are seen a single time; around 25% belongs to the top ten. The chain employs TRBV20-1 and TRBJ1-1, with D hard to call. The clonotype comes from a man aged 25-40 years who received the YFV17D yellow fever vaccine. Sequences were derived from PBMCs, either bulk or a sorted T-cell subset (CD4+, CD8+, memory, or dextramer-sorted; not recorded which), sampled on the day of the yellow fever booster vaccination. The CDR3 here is CSATTSTALTEAFF. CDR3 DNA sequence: TGCAGTGCCACCACCTCTACAGCGCTCACTGAAGCTTTCTTT.